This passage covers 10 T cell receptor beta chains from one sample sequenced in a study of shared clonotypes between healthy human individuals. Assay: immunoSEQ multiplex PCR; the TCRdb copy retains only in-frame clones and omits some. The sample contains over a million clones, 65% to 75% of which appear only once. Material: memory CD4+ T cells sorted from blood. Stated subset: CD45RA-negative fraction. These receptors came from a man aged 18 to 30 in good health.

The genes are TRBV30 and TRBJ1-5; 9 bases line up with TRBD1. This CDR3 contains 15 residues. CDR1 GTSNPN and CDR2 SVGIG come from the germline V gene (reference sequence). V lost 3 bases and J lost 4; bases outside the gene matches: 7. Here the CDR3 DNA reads TGTGCCTGGAGGCTGAACGGACAGGGGAATCAGCCCCAGCATTTT. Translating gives CAWRLNGQGNQPQHF.

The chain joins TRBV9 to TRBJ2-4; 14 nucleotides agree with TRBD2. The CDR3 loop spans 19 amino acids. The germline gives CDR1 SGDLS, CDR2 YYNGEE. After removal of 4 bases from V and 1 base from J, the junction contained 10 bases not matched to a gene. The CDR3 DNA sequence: TGTGCCAGCAGCCCCCAGGGACTAGCGGGAGACGGGGCCAAAAACATTCAGTACTTC. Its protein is CASSPQGLAGDGAKNIQYF.

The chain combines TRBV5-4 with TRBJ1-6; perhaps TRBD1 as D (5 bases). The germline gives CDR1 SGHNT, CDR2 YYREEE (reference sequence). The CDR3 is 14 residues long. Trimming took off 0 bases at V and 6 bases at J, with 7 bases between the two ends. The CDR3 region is CASSLDRTNSPLHF. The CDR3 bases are TGTGCCAGCAGCTTGGACAGGACTAATTCACCCCTCCACTTT.

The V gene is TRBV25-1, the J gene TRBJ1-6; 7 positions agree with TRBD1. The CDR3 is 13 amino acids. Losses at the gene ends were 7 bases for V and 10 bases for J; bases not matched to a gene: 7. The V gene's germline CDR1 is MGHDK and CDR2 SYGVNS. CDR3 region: CASNTGAGSPLHF. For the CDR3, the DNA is TGTGCCAGCAACACAGGGGCAGGGTCACCCCTCCACTTT.

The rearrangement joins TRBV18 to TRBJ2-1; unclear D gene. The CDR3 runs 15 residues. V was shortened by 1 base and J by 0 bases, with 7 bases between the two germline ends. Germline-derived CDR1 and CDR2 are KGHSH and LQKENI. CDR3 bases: TGTGCCAGCTCACCACTCAAAAGCTCCTACAATGAGCAGTTCTTC. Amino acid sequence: CASSPLKSSYNEQFF. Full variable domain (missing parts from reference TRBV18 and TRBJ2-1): NAGVMQNPRHLVRRRGQEARLRCSPMKGHSHVYWYRQLPEEGLKFMVYLQKENIIDESGMPKERFSAEFPKEGPSILRIQQVVRGDSAAYFCASSPLKSSYNEQFFGPGTRLTVL.

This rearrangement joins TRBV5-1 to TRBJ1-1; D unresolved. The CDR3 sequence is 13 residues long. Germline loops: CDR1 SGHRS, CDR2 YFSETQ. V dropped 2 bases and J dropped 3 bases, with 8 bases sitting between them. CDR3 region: CASSFTPDTEAFF. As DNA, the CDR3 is TGCGCCAGCAGCTTCACCCCGGACACTGAAGCTTTCTTT. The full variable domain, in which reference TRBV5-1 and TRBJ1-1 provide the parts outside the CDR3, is KAGVTQTPRYLIKTRGQQVTLSCSPISGHRSVSWYQQTPGQGLQFLFEYFSETQRNKGNFPGRFSGRQFSNSRSEMNVSTLELGDSALYLCASSFTPDTEAFFGQGTRLTVV.

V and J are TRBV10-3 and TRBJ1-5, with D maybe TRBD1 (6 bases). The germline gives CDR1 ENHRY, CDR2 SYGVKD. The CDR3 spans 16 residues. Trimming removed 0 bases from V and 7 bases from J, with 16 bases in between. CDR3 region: CAISESGPGVGQPQHF. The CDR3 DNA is TGTGCCATCAGTGAGTCGGGGCCAGGGGTAGGACAGCCCCAGCATTTT.

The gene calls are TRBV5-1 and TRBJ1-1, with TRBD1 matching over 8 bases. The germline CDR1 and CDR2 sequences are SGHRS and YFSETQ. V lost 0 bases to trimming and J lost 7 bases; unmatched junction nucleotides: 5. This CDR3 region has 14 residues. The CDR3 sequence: CASSLERQGNEAFF. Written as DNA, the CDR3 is TGCGCCAGCAGCTTGGAACGACAGGGGAATGAAGCTTTCTTT. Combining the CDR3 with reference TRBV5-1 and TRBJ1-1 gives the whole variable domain KAGVTQTPRYLIKTRGQQVTLSCSPISGHRSVSWYQQTPGQGLQFLFEYFSETQRNKGNFPGRFSGRQFSNSRSEMNVSTLELGDSALYLCASSLERQGNEAFFGQGTRLTVV.

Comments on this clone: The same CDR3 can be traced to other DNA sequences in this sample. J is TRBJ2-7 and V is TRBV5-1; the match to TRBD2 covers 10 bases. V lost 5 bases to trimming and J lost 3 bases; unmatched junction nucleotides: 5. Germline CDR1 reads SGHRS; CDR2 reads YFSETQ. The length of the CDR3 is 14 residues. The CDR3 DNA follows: TGCGCCAGCAGTTCTAGCGGGGGCAACTACGAGCAGTACTTC. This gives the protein CASSSSGGNYEQYF.

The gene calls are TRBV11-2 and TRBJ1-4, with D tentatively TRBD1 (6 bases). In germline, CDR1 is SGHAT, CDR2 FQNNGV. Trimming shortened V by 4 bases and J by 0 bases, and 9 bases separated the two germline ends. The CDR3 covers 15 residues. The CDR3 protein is CASSSGGSTNEKLFF. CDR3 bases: TGTGCCAGCAGCTCTGGGGGCTCAACTAATGAAAAACTGTTTTTT.